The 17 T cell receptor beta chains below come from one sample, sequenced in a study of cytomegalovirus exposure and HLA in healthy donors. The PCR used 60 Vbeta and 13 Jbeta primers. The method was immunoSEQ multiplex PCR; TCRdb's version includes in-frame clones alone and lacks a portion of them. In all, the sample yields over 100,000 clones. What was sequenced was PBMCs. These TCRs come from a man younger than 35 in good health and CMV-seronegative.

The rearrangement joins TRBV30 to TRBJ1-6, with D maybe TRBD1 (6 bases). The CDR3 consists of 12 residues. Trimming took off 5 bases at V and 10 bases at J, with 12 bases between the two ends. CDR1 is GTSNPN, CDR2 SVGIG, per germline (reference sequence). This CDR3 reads CAWRTDGSPLHF. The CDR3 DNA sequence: TGTGCCTGGCGGACAGATGGCTCACCCCTCCACTTT.

This chain's CDR3 is CASRENSDQPQHF. In DNA, the CDR3 is TGTGCCAGCAGGGAGAATTCGGATCAGCCCCAGCATTTT. The gene calls are TRBV10-3 and TRBJ1-5, with TRBD1 as a possible D gene (5 bases). The CDR3 has 13 amino acids. Deletions cut 10 bases from V and 5 bases from J, with 15 bases between. From germline, CDR1 is ENHRY and CDR2 SYGVKD.

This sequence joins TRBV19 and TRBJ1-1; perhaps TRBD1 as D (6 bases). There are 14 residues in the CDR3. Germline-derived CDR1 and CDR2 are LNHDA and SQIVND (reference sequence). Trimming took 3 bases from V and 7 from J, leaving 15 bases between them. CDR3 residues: CASSMGRDNREAFF. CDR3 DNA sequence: TGTGCCAGTAGTATGGGCCGGGACAACCGTGAAGCTTTCTTT.

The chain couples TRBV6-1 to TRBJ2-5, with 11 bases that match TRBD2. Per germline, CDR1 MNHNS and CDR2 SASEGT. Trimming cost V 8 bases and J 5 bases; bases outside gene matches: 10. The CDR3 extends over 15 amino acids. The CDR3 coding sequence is TGTGCCAGCGATACAGGGACTAGCGGTCGGGAGACCCAGTACTTC. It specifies CASDTGTSGRETQYF.

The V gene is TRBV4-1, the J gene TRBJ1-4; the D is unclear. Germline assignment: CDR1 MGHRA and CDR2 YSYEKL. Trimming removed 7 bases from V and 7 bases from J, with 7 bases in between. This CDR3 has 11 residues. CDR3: CASTAGEKLFF. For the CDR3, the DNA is TGCGCCAGCACCGCAGGTGAAAAACTGTTTTTT.

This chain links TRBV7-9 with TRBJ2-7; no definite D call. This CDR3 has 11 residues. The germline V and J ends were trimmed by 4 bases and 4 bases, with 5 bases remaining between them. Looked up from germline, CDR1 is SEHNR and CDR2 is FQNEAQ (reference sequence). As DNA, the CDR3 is TGTGCCAGCAGCTCCCGGTACGAGCAGTACTTC. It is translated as CASSSRYEQYF.

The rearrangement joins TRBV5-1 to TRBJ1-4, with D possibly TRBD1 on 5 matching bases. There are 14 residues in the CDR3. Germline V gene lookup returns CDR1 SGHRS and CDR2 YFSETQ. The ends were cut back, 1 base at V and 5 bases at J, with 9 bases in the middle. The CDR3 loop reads CASSLNPGNEKLFF. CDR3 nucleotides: TGCGCCAGCAGCTTGAACCCAGGGAATGAAAAACTGTTTTTT.

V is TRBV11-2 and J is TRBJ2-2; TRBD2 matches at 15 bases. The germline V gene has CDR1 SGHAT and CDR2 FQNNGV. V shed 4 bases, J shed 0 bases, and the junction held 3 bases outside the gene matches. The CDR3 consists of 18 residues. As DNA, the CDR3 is TGTGCCAGCAGCTCGGGACTAGCGGGGGGAACGAACACCGGGGAGCTGTTTTTT. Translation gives CASSSGLAGGTNTGELFF.

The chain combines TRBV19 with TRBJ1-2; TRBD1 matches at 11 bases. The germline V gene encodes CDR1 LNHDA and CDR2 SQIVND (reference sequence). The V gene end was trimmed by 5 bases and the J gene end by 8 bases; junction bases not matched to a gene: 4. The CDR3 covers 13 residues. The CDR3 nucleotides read TGTGCCAGTAGTGGACAGGGGGCGCAGGGCTACACCTTC. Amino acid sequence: CASSGQGAQGYTF.

The CDR3 coding sequence is TGTGCCAGTGGGGGACAGAATCAGCCCCAGCATTTT. This encodes CASGGQNQPQHF. The chain combines TRBV7-2 with TRBJ1-5; 7 bases map to TRBD1. The CDR3 is made up of 12 amino acids. The V gene end was trimmed by 9 bases and the J gene end by 4 bases; junction bases not matched to a gene: 3. Germline V gene lookup returns CDR1 SGHTA and CDR2 FQGNSA.

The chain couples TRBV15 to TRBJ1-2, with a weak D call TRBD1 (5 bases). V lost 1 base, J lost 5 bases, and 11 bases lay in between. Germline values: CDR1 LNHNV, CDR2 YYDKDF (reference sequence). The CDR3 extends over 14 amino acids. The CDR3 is CATSRGIDSYGYTF. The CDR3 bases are TGTGCCACCAGCAGAGGTATCGACAGTTATGGCTACACCTTC.

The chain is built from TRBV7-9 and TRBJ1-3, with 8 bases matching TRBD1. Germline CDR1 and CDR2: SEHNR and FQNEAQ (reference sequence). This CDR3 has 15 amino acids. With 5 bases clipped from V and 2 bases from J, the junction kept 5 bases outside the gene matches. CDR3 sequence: CASSIGQGPGNTIYF. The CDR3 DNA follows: TGTGCCAGCAGCATAGGACAGGGTCCTGGAAACACCATATATTTT.

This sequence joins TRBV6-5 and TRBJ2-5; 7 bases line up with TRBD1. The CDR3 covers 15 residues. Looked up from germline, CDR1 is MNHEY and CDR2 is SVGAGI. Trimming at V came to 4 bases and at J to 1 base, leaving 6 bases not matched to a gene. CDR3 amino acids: CASSSRTGPQETQYF. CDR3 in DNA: TGTGCCAGCAGTTCCCGGACAGGCCCCCAAGAGACCCAGTACTTC.

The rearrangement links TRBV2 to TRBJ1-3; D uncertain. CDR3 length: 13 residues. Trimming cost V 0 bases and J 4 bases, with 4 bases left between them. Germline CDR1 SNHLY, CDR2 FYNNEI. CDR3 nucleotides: TGTGCCAGCAGTGAAGCACAGGGAAACACCATATATTTT. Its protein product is CASSEAQGNTIYF. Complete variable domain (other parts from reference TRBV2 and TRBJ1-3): EPEVTQTPSHQVTQMGQEVILRCVPISNHLYFYWYRQILGQKVEFLVSFYNNEISEKSEIFDDQFSVERPDGSNFTLKIRSTKLEDSAMYFCASSEAQGNTIYFGEGSWLTVV.

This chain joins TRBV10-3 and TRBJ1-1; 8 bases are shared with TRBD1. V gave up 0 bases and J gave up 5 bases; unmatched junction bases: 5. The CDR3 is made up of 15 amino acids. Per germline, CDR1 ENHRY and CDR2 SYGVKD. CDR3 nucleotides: TGTGCCATCAGTGAGTCGGGCAGGGGGCGGACTGAAGCTTTCTTT. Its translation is CAISESGRGRTEAFF.

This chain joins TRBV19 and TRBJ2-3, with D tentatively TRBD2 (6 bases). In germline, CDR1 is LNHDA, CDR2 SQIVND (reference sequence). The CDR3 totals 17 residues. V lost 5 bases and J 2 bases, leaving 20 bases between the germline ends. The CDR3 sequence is CASSGRRTTRTTDTQYF. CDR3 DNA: TGTGCCAGTAGTGGGCGTAGGACTACCAGGACCACAGATACGCAGTATTTT. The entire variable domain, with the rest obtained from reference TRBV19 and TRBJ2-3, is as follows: DGGITQSPKYLFRKEGQNVTLSCEQNLNHDAMYWYRQDPGQGLRLIYYSQIVNDFQKGDIAEGYSVSREKKESFPLTVTSAQKNPTAFYLCASSGRRTTRTTDTQYFGPGTRLTVL.

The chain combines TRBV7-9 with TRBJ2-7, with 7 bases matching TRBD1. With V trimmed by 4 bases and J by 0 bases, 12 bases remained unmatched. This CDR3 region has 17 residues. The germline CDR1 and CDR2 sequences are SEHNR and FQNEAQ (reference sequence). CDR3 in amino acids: CASSSYKSGTDSYEQYF. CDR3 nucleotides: TGTGCCAGCAGCTCCTACAAGTCCGGGACAGACTCCTACGAGCAGTACTTC.